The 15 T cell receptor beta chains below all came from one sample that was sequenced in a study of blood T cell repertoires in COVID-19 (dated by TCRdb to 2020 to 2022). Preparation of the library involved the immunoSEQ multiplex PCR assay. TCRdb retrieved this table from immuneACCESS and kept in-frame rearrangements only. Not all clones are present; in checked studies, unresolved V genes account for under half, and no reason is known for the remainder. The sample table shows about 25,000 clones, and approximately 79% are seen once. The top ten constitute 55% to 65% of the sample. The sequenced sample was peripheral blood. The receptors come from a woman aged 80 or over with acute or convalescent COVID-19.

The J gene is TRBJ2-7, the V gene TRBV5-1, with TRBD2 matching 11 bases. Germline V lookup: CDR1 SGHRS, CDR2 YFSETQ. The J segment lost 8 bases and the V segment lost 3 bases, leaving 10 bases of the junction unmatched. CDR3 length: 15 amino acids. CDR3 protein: CASSSIAGGPDQQYF. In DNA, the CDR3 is TGCGCCAGCAGCTCAATAGCGGGAGGGCCCGACCAGCAGTACTTC.

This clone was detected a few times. In DNA form, the CDR3 reads TGTGCCAGCAGCTCGGGAACAATCTCTAACTATGGCTACACCTTC. It codes for CASSSGTISNYGYTF. The chain links TRBV7-3 to TRBJ1-2; D gene ambiguous. The V end lost 4 bases, the J end lost 0 bases, and 12 bases lay between the germline ends. The CDR3 extends over 15 amino acids. CDR1 is SGHTA and CDR2 is FQGTGA in the germline V gene.

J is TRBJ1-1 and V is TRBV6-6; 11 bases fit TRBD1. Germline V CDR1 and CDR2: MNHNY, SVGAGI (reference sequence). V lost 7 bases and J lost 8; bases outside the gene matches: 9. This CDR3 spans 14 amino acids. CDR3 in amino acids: CASIGTGGMREAFF. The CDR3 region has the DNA TGTGCCAGCATCGGGACAGGGGGTATGAGGGAAGCTTTCTTT.

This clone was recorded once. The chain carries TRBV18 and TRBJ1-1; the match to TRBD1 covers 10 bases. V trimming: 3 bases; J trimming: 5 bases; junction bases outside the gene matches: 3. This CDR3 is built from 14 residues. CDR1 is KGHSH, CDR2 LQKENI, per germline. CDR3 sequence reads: CASSPGQGYTEAFF. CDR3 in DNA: TGTGCCAGCTCACCGGGACAGGGGTATACTGAAGCTTTCTTT.

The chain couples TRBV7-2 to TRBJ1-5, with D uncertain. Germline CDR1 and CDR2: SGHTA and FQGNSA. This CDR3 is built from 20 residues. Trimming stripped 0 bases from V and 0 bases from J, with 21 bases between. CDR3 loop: CASSLAEGVLIWHSNQPQHF. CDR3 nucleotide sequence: TGTGCCAGCAGCTTAGCGGAGGGAGTCCTGATCTGGCATAGCAATCAGCCCCAGCATTTT.

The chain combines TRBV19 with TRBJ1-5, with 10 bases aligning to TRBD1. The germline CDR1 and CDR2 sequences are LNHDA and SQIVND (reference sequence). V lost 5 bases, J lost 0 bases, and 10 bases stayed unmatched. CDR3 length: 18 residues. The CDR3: CASSPGQGPNYSNQPQHF. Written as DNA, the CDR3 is TGTGCCAGTAGTCCGGGACAGGGGCCTAATTATAGCAATCAGCCCCAGCATTTT.

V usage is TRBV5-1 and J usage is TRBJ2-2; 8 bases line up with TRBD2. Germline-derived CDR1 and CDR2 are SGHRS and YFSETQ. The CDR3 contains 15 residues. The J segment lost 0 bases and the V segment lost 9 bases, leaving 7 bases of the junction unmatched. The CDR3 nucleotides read TGCGCCACCACGGGGGGGGGAGCGAACACCGGGGAGCTGTTTTTT. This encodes CATTGGGANTGELFF. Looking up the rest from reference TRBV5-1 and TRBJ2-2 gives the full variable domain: KAGVTQTPRYLIKTRGQQVTLSCSPISGHRSVSWYQQTPGQGLQFLFEYFSETQRNKGNFPGRFSGRQFSNSRSEMNVSTLELGDSALYLCATTGGGANTGELFFGEGSRLTVL.

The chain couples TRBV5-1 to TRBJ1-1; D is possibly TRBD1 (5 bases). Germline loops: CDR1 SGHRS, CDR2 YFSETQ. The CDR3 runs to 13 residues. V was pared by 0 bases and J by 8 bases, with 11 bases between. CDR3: CASSLGQGAEAFF. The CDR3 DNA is TGCGCCAGCAGCTTGGGGCAGGGTGCCGAAGCTTTCTTT.

CDR3 amino acids: CASSVGGATTGELFF. The DNA of the CDR3 is TGTGCCAGCAGTGTGGGGGGAGCGACCACCGGGGAGCTGTTTTTT. V usage is TRBV25-1 and J usage is TRBJ2-2; D may be TRBD2 (6 bases). The CDR3 extends over 15 amino acids. Germline CDR1 reads MGHDK; CDR2 reads SYGVNS. The V end was cut by 4 bases, the J end by 4 bases, with 13 bases between.

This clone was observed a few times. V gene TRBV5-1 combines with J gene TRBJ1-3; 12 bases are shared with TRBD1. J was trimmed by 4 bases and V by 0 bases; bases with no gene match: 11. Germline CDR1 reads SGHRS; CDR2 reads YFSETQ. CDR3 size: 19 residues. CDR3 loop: CASSLGGTGGARSGNTIYF. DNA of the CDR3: TGCGCCAGCAGCTTGGGAGGGACAGGGGGCGCGAGATCCGGAAACACCATATATTTT.

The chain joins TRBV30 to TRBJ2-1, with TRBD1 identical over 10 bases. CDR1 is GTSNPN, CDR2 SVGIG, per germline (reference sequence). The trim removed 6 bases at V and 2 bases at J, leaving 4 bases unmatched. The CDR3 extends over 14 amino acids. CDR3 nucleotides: TGTGCCTGTCGGGACAGGGGCACCTACAATGAGCAGTTCTTC. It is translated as CACRDRGTYNEQFF.

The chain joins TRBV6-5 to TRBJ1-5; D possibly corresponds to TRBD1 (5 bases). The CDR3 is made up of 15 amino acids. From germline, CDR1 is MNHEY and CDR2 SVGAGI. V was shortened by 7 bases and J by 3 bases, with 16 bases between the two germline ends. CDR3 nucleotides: TGTGCCAGCACCCGTGCGGGGGAGAACAATCAGCCCCAGCATTTT. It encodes CASTRAGENNQPQHF.

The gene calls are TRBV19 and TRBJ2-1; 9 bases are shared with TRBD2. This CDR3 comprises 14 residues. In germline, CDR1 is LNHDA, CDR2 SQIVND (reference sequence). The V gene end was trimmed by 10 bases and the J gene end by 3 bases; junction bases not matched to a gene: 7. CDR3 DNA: TGTGCCACCCGCGGGGGGGCCGACTACAATGAGCAGTTCTTC. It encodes CATRGGADYNEQFF.

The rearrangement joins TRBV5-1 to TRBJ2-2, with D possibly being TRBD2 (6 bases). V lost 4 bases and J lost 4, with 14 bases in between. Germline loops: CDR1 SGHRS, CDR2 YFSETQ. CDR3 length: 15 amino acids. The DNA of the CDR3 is TGCGCCAGCAGCCCTCCTAGCGAATCCACCGGGGAGCTGTTTTTT. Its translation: CASSPPSESTGELFF.

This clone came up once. CDR3 in DNA: TGTGCCAGCAGCTTCTCAGGAATTGGTTCACCCCTCCACTTT. It is translated as CASSFSGIGSPLHF. The gene calls are TRBV11-3 and TRBJ1-6; D not certain. Germline loops: CDR1 SGHNT, CDR2 YENEEA. The CDR3 has 14 residues. V dropped 3 bases and J dropped 9 bases, with 12 bases sitting between them.